This entry is about one T cell receptor (beta chain). The antigen is undetermined. Looked up from germline, CDR1 is SGDLS and CDR2 is YYNGEE. This CDR3 has 15 amino acids. Trimming stripped 4 bases from V and 9 bases from J, with 20 bases between. The sample is drawn from a study of cytomegalovirus exposure and HLA in healthy donors. Primers for the PCR totalled 60 Vbeta and 13 Jbeta. Assay: immunoSEQ multiplex PCR; the TCRdb copy retains only in-frame clones and omits some. Here the sample spans 210,000 or so clones, roughly 80% being singletons. Regarding the study as a whole: Sequencing depth roughly uniform across donors was assumed in presence/absence analyses.

The chain couples TRBV9 to TRBJ1-5, with D possibly being TRBD1 (5 bases). The sample consisted of PBMCs. The receptor's source is a girl aged 2-9 years in good health and CMV-seronegative. The CDR3 nucleotides are TGTGCCAGCAGCTCGGGCAGGGCTCCCCTATGGCCCCAGCATTTT. It codes for CASSSGRAPLWPQHF.